The 29 T cell receptor beta chains given below trace back to one sample, sequenced in a study of shared clonotypes between healthy human individuals (dated by TCRdb to about 2020). The library was generated by the immunoSEQ multiplex PCR assay. Entries here come from immuneACCESS through TCRdb and include only in-frame sequences with V and J called. Some clones fail to appear in such tables; in the studies checked, an unresolved V gene covers under half of the shortfall, and the cause of the remainder is unknown. This sample lists some 1 million clones; roughly 80% were detected once. Of the sample, approximately 1.5% is held by the ten largest clones. Sequences were obtained from memory CD4+ T cells sorted from blood. In the paper's terms, the cell subset or site label means: CD45RA-negative fraction. These receptors all come from a man aged 18 to 30 in good health.

This sequence joins TRBV18 and TRBJ1-2; TRBD1 is a possible D gene (6 bases). CDR3 size: 15 residues. Trimming cost V 3 bases and J 2 bases, with 13 bases left between them. In germline, CDR1 is KGHSH, CDR2 LQKENI. The CDR3 nucleotides read TGTGCCAGCTCACCGACTTTGGACAGAAACTATGGCTACACCTTC. It yields the protein CASSPTLDRNYGYTF. The entire variable domain, with the rest obtained from reference TRBV18 and TRBJ1-2, is as follows: NAGVMQNPRHLVRRRGQEARLRCSPMKGHSHVYWYRQLPEEGLKFMVYLQKENIIDESGMPKERFSAEFPKEGPSILRIQQVVRGDSAAYFCASSPTLDRNYGYTFGSGTRLTVV.

The V call is TRBV7-9, the J call TRBJ2-3; 12 bases align to TRBD2. CDR1 is SEHNR and CDR2 is FQNEAQ in the germline V gene (reference sequence). The CDR3 extends over 18 amino acids. Losses at the gene ends were 5 bases for V and 6 bases for J; bases not matched to a gene: 15. The CDR3 DNA follows: TGTGCCAGCAGCGCCTCATTTCTAGCGGGAGGGCCGGATGATACGCAGTATTTT. Residues: CASSASFLAGGPDDTQYF.

V gene TRBV2 combines with J gene TRBJ2-3, with D possibly matching TRBD1 (6 bases). Looked up from germline, CDR1 is SNHLY and CDR2 is FYNNEI. The length of the CDR3 is 14 residues. With 4 bases removed from V and 4 bases from J, the gap between germline ends came to 12 bases. CDR3 sequence reads: CASSGQGKSDTQYF. The DNA for the CDR3 is TGTGCCAGCAGTGGGCAGGGGAAATCAGATACGCAGTATTTT.

The chain carries TRBV5-5 and TRBJ2-7; D is unresolved. Between the trimmed V and J ends, which lost 1 base and 0 bases, there was a span of 17 bases. The CDR3 contains 17 residues. The germline V gene has CDR1 SGHKS and CDR2 YYEKEE (reference sequence). The DNA of the CDR3 is TGTGCCAGCAGCTTGAGGTTGGTGGGGTCTCTCTCCTACGAGCAGTACTTC. Its protein product is CASSLRLVGSLSYEQYF. The variable domain in full, completed from reference TRBV5-5 and TRBJ2-7, reads DAGVTQSPTHLIKTRGQQVTLRCSPISGHKSVSWYQQVLGQGPQFIFQYYEKEERGRGNFPDRFSARQFPNYSSELNVNALLLGDSALYLCASSLRLVGSLSYEQYFGPGTRLTVT.

This chain's CDR3 is CASRAYQGSYEQYF. In DNA, the CDR3 is TGTGCCAGCAGGGCCTATCAGGGCTCCTACGAGCAGTACTTC. J is TRBJ2-7 and V is TRBV2, with D possibly matching TRBD1 (5 bases). CDR3 length equals 14 residues. V was pared by 6 bases and J by 0 bases, with 12 bases between. From germline, CDR1 is SNHLY and CDR2 FYNNEI.

This clone is a singleton in its sample. V and J are TRBV23-1 and TRBJ1-4; D gene ambiguous. TRBV23-1 is an ORF, with its function uncertain. Trimming shortened V by 6 bases and J by 2 bases, and 10 bases separated the two germline ends. This CDR3 has 14 residues. Written as DNA, the CDR3 is TGCGCCAGCAGGATACGAGGGACTAATGAAAAACTGTTTTTT. This codes for CASRIRGTNEKLFF.

The chain joins TRBV7-9 to TRBJ2-1; D might be TRBD1 (6 bases). The CDR3 runs to 12 residues. The germline V gene encodes CDR1 SEHNR and CDR2 FQNEAQ (reference sequence). Trimming took off 5 bases at V and 7 bases at J, with 9 bases between the two ends. The CDR3 reads CASSEQGNEQFF. CDR3 nucleotides: TGTGCCAGCAGCGAACAGGGTAATGAGCAGTTCTTC.

The chain combines TRBV10-3 with TRBJ1-6; TRBD1 might be the D (6 bases). The V gene's germline CDR1 is ENHRY and CDR2 SYGVKD. V was clipped by 3 bases and J by 5 bases, with 8 bases between them. This CDR3 comprises 14 residues. CDR3 loop: CAISDRGNNSPLHF. In nucleotides, the CDR3 is TGTGCCATCAGTGACAGGGGAAATAATTCACCCCTCCACTTT.

The V and J genes are TRBV10-3 and TRBJ2-3; D might be TRBD2 (6 bases). The CDR3 extends over 14 amino acids. The V and J ends lost 6 bases and 1 base respectively, with 11 bases between them. The V gene's germline CDR1 is ENHRY and CDR2 SYGVKD. CDR3 in DNA: TGTGCCATCAGCGGACTATCCGGCACAGATACGCAGTATTTT. Translating gives CAISGLSGTDTQYF.

The chain links TRBV9 to TRBJ1-2; D uncertain. Germline assignment: CDR1 SGDLS and CDR2 YYNGEE. V lost 4 bases and J 5 bases, leaving 15 bases between the germline ends. The CDR3 spans 14 residues. CDR3 in amino acids: CASSPAVGGYGYTF. For the CDR3, the DNA is TGTGCCAGCAGCCCTGCGGTGGGTGGATATGGCTACACCTTC. Full variable domain (remainder filled in from reference TRBV9 and TRBJ1-2): DSGVTQTPKHLITATGQRVTLRCSPRSGDLSVYWYQQSLDQGLQFLIQYYNGEERAKGNILERFSAQQFPDLHSELNLSSLELGDSALYFCASSPAVGGYGYTFGSGTRLTVV.

CDR3 amino acids: CASSYTTVANSPLHF. CDR3 in DNA: TGTGCCAGCAGTTACACCACAGTGGCCAATTCACCCCTCCACTTT. The J gene is TRBJ1-6, the V gene TRBV6-6, with D unclear. Germline-derived CDR1 and CDR2 are MNHNY and SVGAGI (reference sequence). The CDR3 covers 15 residues. V was cut by 2 bases and J by 7 bases, with 12 bases left in between.

This clone was seen a few times. The chain uses TRBV28 and TRBJ1-2; D remains ambiguous. CDR3 size: 14 residues. Trimming removed 6 bases from V and 1 base from J, with 12 bases in between. In germline, CDR1 is MDHEN, CDR2 SYDVKM. CDR3 sequence reads: CASRSSAFNYGYTF. CDR3 DNA: TGTGCCAGCAGGTCCTCGGCATTTAACTATGGCTACACCTTC.

This sequence joins TRBV19 and TRBJ1-6; perhaps TRBD1 as D (5 bases). CDR3 length: 13 residues. CDR1 LNHDA and CDR2 SQIVND come from the germline V gene (reference sequence). Trimming removed 8 bases at V and 8 bases at J, with 13 bases between. CDR3 nucleotides: TGTGCCAGTCGGGACGGCAGATATTCACCCCTCCACTTT. Its translation: CASRDGRYSPLHF.

V is TRBV5-8 and J is TRBJ1-5; D remains unclear. This CDR3 is built from 13 residues. Germline lookup yields CDR1 SGHTS and CDR2 YDEGEE. With 2 bases removed from V and 7 bases from J, the gap between germline ends came to 10 bases. CDR3 residues: CASSFGSGQPQHF. The CDR3 bases are TGTGCCAGCAGCTTTGGGTCCGGGCAGCCCCAGCATTTT.

V and J are TRBV4-1 and TRBJ1-5; 10 bases are shared with TRBD1. CDR3 length: 15 amino acids. Germline-derived CDR1 and CDR2 are MGHRA and YSYEKL. V was clipped by 4 bases and J by 6 bases; unmatched bases: 6. For the CDR3, the DNA is TGCGCCAGCAGCCCGGGACAGGGGAAGGGTCAGCCCCAGCATTTT. Protein: CASSPGQGKGQPQHF.

The chain recombines TRBV12-2 with TRBJ2-1; the table's D gene call, TRBD2, was not cross checked with the DNA. TRBV12-2 is noted as a pseudogene. The CDR3 runs 18 residues. The CDR3 DNA sequence: TGTGCAAGTCGCTCCCCGACTAGCGGGAGAGAATCCTACAATGAGCAGTTCTTC. It codes for CASRSPTSGRESYNEQFF.

This clone was counted only a few times. The chain joins TRBV6-1 to TRBJ1-6, with a weak D call TRBD1 (5 bases). V was shortened by 2 bases and J by 7 bases, with 21 bases between the two germline ends. The CDR3 is made up of 18 amino acids. The germline V gene encodes CDR1 MNHNS and CDR2 SASEGT. The CDR3 DNA follows: TGTGCCAGCAGTGAACTCGGGACCGGAGGGAGAGGGAATTCACCCCTCCACTTT. Translation: CASSELGTGGRGNSPLHF.

J is TRBJ2-3 and V is TRBV30; tentative D call: TRBD1 (5 bases). Germline-derived CDR1 and CDR2 are GTSNPN and SVGIG (reference sequence). V lost 3 bases and J 10 bases, leaving 26 bases between the germline ends. The CDR3 extends over 16 amino acids. The CDR3 region has the DNA TGTGCCTGGAGCACAGGACACACATTCTTGTTTCGTCCGCAGTATTTT. Amino acid sequence: CAWSTGHTFLFRPQYF. Variable domain in full (rest from reference TRBV30 and TRBJ2-3): SQTIHQWPATLVQPVGSPLSLECTVEGTSNPNLYWYRQAAGRGLQLLFYSVGIGQISSEVPQNLSASRPQDRQFILSSKKLLLSDSGFYLCAWSTGHTFLFRPQYFGPGTRLTVL.

On this clone itself: This may be a read error: a much more frequent sequence differs by one nucleotide. The identical CDR3 is also encoded by other nucleotide sequences in the sample. The CDR3 region is CASSLGTGGTGELFF. The CDR3 DNA reads as TGTGCCAGCAGCTTAGGGACAGGGGGCACCGGGGAGCTGTTTTTT. The chain is built from TRBV11-3 and TRBJ2-2; 10 positions match TRBD1. Germline-derived CDR1 and CDR2 are SGHNT and YENEEA. V dropped 1 base and J dropped 4; count of bases not matched to a gene: 0. The CDR3 has 15 amino acids.

The chain is built from TRBV28 and TRBJ1-4, with 7 bases lining up with TRBD1. Unmatched junction bases numbered 9, after V lost 5 bases and J lost 3 bases. Germline V gene data show CDR1 as MDHEN and CDR2 as SYDVKM. CDR3 length equals 16 residues. The chain's CDR3 is CASSIPGQQSNEKLFF. The CDR3 region has the DNA TGTGCCAGCAGTATCCCGGGACAGCAGTCTAATGAAAAACTGTTTTTT. Full variable domain (outside the CDR3, taken from reference TRBV28 and TRBJ1-4): DVKVTQSSRYLVKRTGEKVFLECVQDMDHENMFWYRQDPGLGLRLIYFSYDVKMKEKGDIPEGYSVSREKKERFSLILESASTNQTSMYLCASSIPGQQSNEKLFFGSGTQLSVL.

The chain carries TRBV18 and TRBJ2-3, with D possibly matching TRBD2 (5 bases). V was clipped by 3 bases and J by 6 bases, with 16 bases between them. The CDR3 has 15 amino acids. The germline CDR1 and CDR2 sequences are KGHSH and LQKENI. The CDR3 DNA is TGTGCCAGCTCACCGCCTGGACTGGGCCCGGATACGCAGTATTTT. It encodes CASSPPGLGPDTQYF.

Ten or more counts support this clone. V and J are TRBV2 and TRBJ2-2; D is ambiguous. Trimming left V 8 bases short and J 8 bases short, with 15 bases between. This CDR3 has 13 amino acids. In germline, CDR1 is SNHLY, CDR2 FYNNEI. CDR3 nucleotide sequence: TGTGCCAGCTCCTTGGCCCCCCAGGGGGAGCTGTTTTTT. Translating it yields CASSLAPQGELFF.

J is TRBJ1-2 and V is TRBV7-2; the D is unclear. Germline values: CDR1 SGHTA, CDR2 FQGNSA. Trimming left V 4 bases short and J 8 bases short, with 17 bases between. The CDR3 has 14 amino acids. In nucleotides, the CDR3 is TGTGCCAGCAGCTCTGACCAAGTGTCGGGAGGCTACACCTTC. Its protein product is CASSSDQVSGGYTF.

The V and J genes are TRBV21-1 and TRBJ1-3. TRBV21-1 constitutes a pseudogene. This CDR3 comprises 14 residues. Written as DNA, the CDR3 is TGTGCCAGCAGCAACAGGAGTTCTGGAAACACCATATATTTT. Encoded protein: CASSNRSSGNTIYF.

The chain joins TRBV7-6 to TRBJ2-7, with D maybe TRBD2 (5 bases). The CDR3 covers 14 residues. V lost 1 base, J lost 5 bases, and 12 bases lay in between. The germline CDR1 and CDR2 sequences are SGHVS and FNYEAQ. CDR3 in amino acids: CASSLGGSNHEQYF. The CDR3 bases are TGTGCCAGCAGCTTAGGAGGGAGTAACCACGAGCAGTACTTC.

This clone was seen many times. The chain has TRBV7-9 and TRBJ2-3; 14 nucleotides match TRBD2. Germline V gives CDR1 SEHNR, CDR2 FQNEAQ (reference sequence). Germline trimming cut 8 bases from V and 4 bases from J; bases unmatched to any gene: 5. CDR3 length: 15 amino acids. CDR3 in amino acids: CASGTSGSGADTQYF. Written as DNA, the CDR3 is TGTGCCAGCGGGACTAGCGGGAGTGGAGCAGATACGCAGTATTTT.

The chain is built from TRBV9 and TRBJ2-2, with TRBD2 as a possible D gene (6 bases). This CDR3 contains 13 residues. Per germline, CDR1 SGDLS and CDR2 YYNGEE. V lost 2 bases and J lost 9, with 11 bases in between. The CDR3 bases are TGTGCCAGCAGCGTGACTAGTAGCAGGGAGCTGTTTTTT. Translating it yields CASSVTSSRELFF.

The V gene is TRBV5-1, the J gene TRBJ2-7; 10 bases line up with TRBD1. V lost 3 bases to trimming and J lost 2 bases; unmatched junction nucleotides: 5. The germline gives CDR1 SGHRS, CDR2 YFSETQ. The CDR3 length is 15 residues. CDR3 DNA: TGCGCCAGCAGCTCAACGGGGACAGGGGCCTACGAGCAGTACTTC. Its translation is CASSSTGTGAYEQYF.

The count of this clone is one. The J gene is TRBJ2-2, the V gene TRBV27, with D perhaps assigned TRBD1 or TRBD2 (6 bases each). The CDR3 contains 16 residues. CDR1 and CDR2 from the germline V gene are MNHEY and SMNVEV (reference sequence). Trimming took off 5 bases at V and 0 bases at J, with 13 bases between the two ends. CDR3 DNA sequence: TGTGCCAGCAGTCGACAGGCGGGATCGAACACCGGGGAGCTGTTTTTT. It encodes CASSRQAGSNTGELFF.